This T cell receptor (beta chain) was captured by sequencing in a study of tumor-infiltrating lymphocytes in localized non-small cell lung cancer (dated by TCRdb to the early 2020s). A note on the overall study: Several histologies were represented in the cohort, which also included both smokers and never-smokers as well as patients whose samples were collected after neoadjuvant chemotherapy. Each patient contributed resected tumor tissue and uninvolved lung tissue from the same patient, described as non-adjacent to the tumor. The same patients underwent several integrated assays, with TCR sequencing performed together with flow cytometry, multiplex immunofluorescence, RNA-seq, exome sequencing and proteomics. The overall ICON cohort was composed of approximately 150 surgical patients with localized non-small cell lung cancer whose tumors were resected. A total of some 50 patients were included in the paired tumor versus uninvolved lung comparison of immunoSEQ T-cell fraction. What the work shows at the level of the full study, not this receptor alone: Different pieces of the same tissue were used for different assays, so technical variation could not be separated from intratumor heterogeneity. Recurrence-free survival showed no association with tumor T-cell fraction from TCR sequencing (p = 0.61). Since assay coverage differed from patient to patient depending on how much tissue was available, TCR sequencing was done for only a subset of the cohort. No difference in TCR-derived T-cell fraction was observed between the flow cytometry-defined immunotypes IM1 (good prognosis) and IM2 (poor prognosis). Higher T cell infiltration in tumors than in uninvolved lung tissue was supported by TCRbeta sequencing, consistent with immunofluorescence CD3 counts.

ICON enrollment began in the first half of 2016, and the last patient was enrolled in late 2018. From a subcohort of 70 or so patients, fresh tumor and matched uninvolved tissue were collected for in-depth immune analyses, including TCR sequencing. DNA isolated from bulk tissue, without cell sorting, was used for TCR sequencing. The CDR3 runs 17 residues from the cysteine to the phenylalanine. Of the read, only the CDR3 DNA is kept; its 51 bases are in frame from base 1. The germline V gene gives CDR1 as SGHRS and CDR2 as YFSETQ. Germline trimming: 1 base from V, 2 bases from J; junction bases outside gene matches: 6. This clone has only a few counts. Its cognate antigen has yet to be identified. The sample holds no much larger clone one base away, and base qualities are not on file. The T-cell fraction in tumor and uninvolved lung tissue was obtained from TCR sequencing using the immunoSEQ assay. Regarding the original processing steps: For survival analysis, patients were divided into high (upper tertile) and low (lower two tertiles) T-cell fraction groups, which were compared by log-rank test. A signed-rank test was used to test paired tumor versus uninvolved lung differences in T-cell fraction. Entries here come from immuneACCESS through TCRdb and include only in-frame sequences with V and J called. Some clones fail to appear in such tables; in the studies checked, an unresolved V gene covers under half of the shortfall, and the cause of the remainder is unknown. The V and J calls and clone size are taken from that table; D and trimming were inferred from the DNA. The sample table shows roughly 13,000 clones, and roughly 70% are seen once. Less than 5% of the sample is held by the ten biggest clonotypes.

This clonotype was obtained from a human donor with non-small cell lung cancer. The chain is assembled from TRBV5-1 and TRBJ2-1, with 10 bases in between that match TRBD1. The source material was lung tumor tissue. The CDR3 reads as follows: CASSLRAGQGPYNEQFF. The DNA sequence follows: TGCGCCAGCAGCTTGCGGGCGGGACAGGGGCCCTACAATGAGCAGTTCTTC.